A single sample gave rise to the 18 T cell receptor beta chains below, sequenced in a study of blood T cell repertoires in COVID-19. TCRdb keeps only in-frame clones here, not all; method: immunoSEQ multiplex PCR. The data hold under 200,000 clones, with about 87% observed a single time. Sequenced: peripheral blood. The receptors originated from a man in his 60s with COVID-19, enrolled during active disease.

V gene TRBV5-1 combines with J gene TRBJ2-7; tentatively, D is TRBD1 (5 bases). The V end was cut by 0 bases, the J end by 2 bases, with 6 bases between. The CDR3 consists of 13 residues. Germline V gene lookup returns CDR1 SGHRS and CDR2 YFSETQ. The CDR3 sequence is CASSLAGTYEQYF. For the CDR3, the DNA is TGCGCCAGCAGCTTGGCAGGGACCTACGAGCAGTACTTC.

The chain uses TRBV6-5 and TRBJ1-4; tentatively, D is TRBD1 (5 bases). CDR3 size: 16 residues. V was clipped by 4 bases and J by 0 bases, with 12 bases between them. Looked up from germline, CDR1 is MNHEY and CDR2 is SVGAGI. The DNA of the CDR3 is TGTGCCAGCAGTTCCATGGGGGGTGCAACTAATGAAAAACTGTTTTTT. This gives the protein CASSSMGGATNEKLFF.

This chain links TRBV4-3 with TRBJ2-3, with a possible D match to TRBD2 (5 bases). The CDR3 length is 17 residues. The V end was cut by 1 base, the J end by 3 bases, with 17 bases between. The germline V gene has CDR1 LGHNA and CDR2 YSLEER. This CDR3 is CASSQVMRHGITDTQYF. CDR3 bases: TGCGCCAGCAGCCAAGTTATGCGACACGGGATTACAGATACGCAGTATTTT.

The gene calls are TRBV28 and TRBJ1-6; TRBD1 might be the D (6 bases). Looked up from germline, CDR1 is MDHEN and CDR2 is SYDVKM. CDR3 length equals 16 residues. V dropped 8 bases and J dropped 10 bases, with 24 bases sitting between them. DNA of the CDR3: TGTGCCAGCGAAAATGGGGACACCCTAAAAAGGTCACCCCTCCACTTT. As protein: CASENGDTLKRSPLHF.

The chain couples TRBV14 to TRBJ2-1; weak D call: TRBD1 (5 bases). The CDR3 has 15 residues. Germline V gene sequence: CDR1 SGHDN, CDR2 FVKESK. Trimming cost V 5 bases and J 7 bases, with 18 bases left between them. The CDR3 sequence: CASSDLEGAANEQFF. The DNA for the CDR3 is TGTGCCAGCAGCGATTTAGAAGGGGCGGCAAATGAGCAGTTCTTC.

This chain links TRBV29-1 with TRBJ1-1, with D unclear. This CDR3 region has 12 residues. V shed 4 bases and J shed 0 bases, with 6 bases lying between them. Germline V gene lookup returns CDR1 SQVTM and CDR2 ANQGSEA. This CDR3 is CSVGRMNTEAFF. CDR3 DNA: TGCAGCGTTGGGCGGATGAACACTGAAGCTTTCTTT.

The chain links TRBV19 to TRBJ2-3; D uncertain. V was cut by 6 bases and J by 1 base, with 8 bases left in between. This CDR3 spans 13 amino acids. CDR1 and CDR2 (germline): LNHDA, SQIVND (reference sequence). For the CDR3, the DNA is TGTGCCAGTAGGACTCTTGGCACAGATACGCAGTATTTT. Translated: CASRTLGTDTQYF.

The CDR3 bases are TGTGCCAGCACCCTAGCGGGAGCGAACTACGAGCAGTACTTC. This codes for CASTLAGANYEQYF. This chain joins TRBV6-6 and TRBJ2-7, with 10 positions matching TRBD2. The V gene's germline CDR1 is MNHNY and CDR2 SVGAGI (reference sequence). V shed 7 bases and J 3 bases; nucleotides not matched to a gene: 6. This CDR3 is built from 14 residues.

This chain uses TRBV11-2 with TRBJ1-2, with D possibly being TRBD1 (6 bases). This CDR3 has 16 residues. Trimming removed 4 bases at V and 4 bases at J, with 19 bases between. CDR1 is SGHAT, CDR2 FQNNGV, per germline. CDR3 region: CASSSVQGAGAYGYTF. The CDR3 nucleotides read TGTGCCAGCAGCTCGGTACAGGGTGCCGGGGCCTATGGCTACACCTTC.

The rearrangement joins TRBV5-6 to TRBJ2-3; the D is unclear. The CDR3 extends over 14 amino acids. The germline V gene encodes CDR1 SGHDT and CDR2 YYEEEE. V gave up 0 bases and J gave up 0 bases, with 5 bases separating them. The CDR3 is CASSLAGSTDTQYF. CDR3 bases: TGTGCCAGCAGCTTGGCCGGGAGCACAGATACGCAGTATTTT. Filled out from reference TRBV5-6 and TRBJ2-3, the complete variable domain reads DAGVTQSPTHLIKTRGQQVTLRCSPKSGHDTVSWYQQALGQGPQFIFQYYEEEERQRGNFPDRFSGHQFPNYSSELNVNALLLGDSALYLCASSLAGSTDTQYFGPGTRLTVL.

The chain carries TRBV7-3 and TRBJ2-3; D perhaps matches TRBD2 (5 bases). CDR1 SGHTA and CDR2 FQGTGA come from the germline V gene. With 0 bases removed from V and 5 bases from J, the gap between germline ends came to 12 bases. This CDR3 region has 15 residues. The CDR3 sequence is CASSLTYSREDTQYF. DNA of the CDR3: TGTGCCAGCAGCTTAACTTACTCGAGGGAAGATACGCAGTATTTT.

This chain uses TRBV5-1 with TRBJ1-3; no reliable D call. The CDR3 extends over 12 amino acids. V shed 4 bases and J shed 9 bases, with 11 bases lying between them. Germline loops: CDR1 SGHRS, CDR2 YFSETQ. The CDR3 loop is CASSPELGTIYF. The CDR3 DNA follows: TGCGCCAGCAGCCCTGAGCTCGGCACCATATATTTT.

The chain has TRBV4-1 and TRBJ2-7, with TRBD2 matching 12 bases. V lost 4 bases to trimming and J lost 1 base; unmatched junction nucleotides: 8. The germline V gene encodes CDR1 MGHRA and CDR2 YSYEKL. CDR3 size: 17 residues. The CDR3 reads CASSPYLGLAGSYEQYF. DNA for the CDR3: TGCGCCAGCAGCCCCTACCTCGGACTAGCGGGATCCTACGAGCAGTACTTC.

The chain links TRBV5-6 to TRBJ2-7; unclear D gene. CDR1 and CDR2 (germline): SGHDT, YYEEEE. V dropped 1 base and J dropped 2 bases, with 13 bases sitting between them. This CDR3 region has 15 residues. CDR3 in amino acids: CASSLFVVIPYEQYF. For the CDR3, the DNA is TGTGCCAGCAGCTTGTTTGTTGTAATCCCCTACGAGCAGTACTTC. Combining the CDR3 with reference TRBV5-6 and TRBJ2-7 gives the whole variable domain DAGVTQSPTHLIKTRGQQVTLRCSPKSGHDTVSWYQQALGQGPQFIFQYYEEEERQRGNFPDRFSGHQFPNYSSELNVNALLLGDSALYLCASSLFVVIPYEQYFGPGTRLTVT.

Details on this clone: Other nucleotide sequences in the sample specify the same CDR3. The chain employs TRBV3-1 (or the pseudogene TRBV3-2) and TRBJ1-4; weak D call: TRBD1 (5 bases). V shed 0 bases and J shed 8 bases, with 10 bases lying between them. The germline V gene has CDR1 LGHDT and CDR2 YNNKEL (reference sequence). The CDR3 loop spans 14 amino acids. CDR3 in amino acids: CASSQDGGGEKLFF. As DNA, the CDR3 is TGTGCCAGCAGCCAAGACGGCGGGGGAGAAAAACTGTTTTTT.

The chain carries TRBV7-2 and TRBJ2-5, with TRBD2 as a possible D gene (7 bases). Germline values: CDR1 SGHTA, CDR2 FQGNSA. The CDR3 runs to 15 residues. V lost 5 bases, J lost 1 base, and 14 bases lay in between. In nucleotides, the CDR3 is TGTGCCAGCAGCCCAACGGGGGGCCGCCAAGAGACCCAGTACTTC. Translated, it gives CASSPTGGRQETQYF.

V usage is TRBV19 and J usage is TRBJ2-6; 10 positions agree with TRBD1. Losses at the gene ends were 10 bases for V and 3 bases for J; bases not matched to a gene: 9. Germline CDR1 LNHDA, CDR2 SQIVND (reference sequence). This CDR3 has 16 amino acids. CDR3 region: CATRQGAVSGANVLTF. CDR3 DNA: TGTGCCACCAGACAGGGGGCGGTCAGTGGGGCCAACGTCCTGACTTTC. Looking up the rest from reference TRBV19 and TRBJ2-6 gives the full variable domain: DGGITQSPKYLFRKEGQNVTLSCEQNLNHDAMYWYRQDPGQGLRLIYYSQIVNDFQKGDIAEGYSVSREKKESFPLTVTSAQKNPTAFYLCATRQGAVSGANVLTFGAGSRLTVL.

V usage is TRBV27 and J usage is TRBJ2-2; possible D gene TRBD1, 6 bases. CDR3 length: 13 residues. Germline CDR1 is MNHEY and CDR2 is SMNVEV (reference sequence). V was pared by 6 bases and J by 5 bases, with 10 bases between. For the CDR3, the DNA is TGTGCCAGCAGGGCCAGGGGAACCGGGGAGCTGTTTTTT. This codes for CASRARGTGELFF.